Listed here are 30 T cell receptor beta chains from one sample, sequenced in a study of vaccination and CD4 T cells after COVID-19. The treatment was: roughly 11-day PBMC culture with coronavirus spike peptide pools or control peptides (ViraFEST assay). Their specific antigens are unknown. Cultured CD4+ T cell DNA underwent sequencing with the Oncomine TCR Beta short-read assay. TCRdb reprocessed the PCR reads with MiXCR, giving one entry per CDR3 protein. The data show over 10,000 distinct CDR3 sequences, with around 59% seen just once and more than 9.5% held by the top ten. The sample was CD4+ T cells from blood, cultured in vitro. The receptors derive from a human donor who had recovered from COVID-19.

The rearrangement joins TRBV10-3 to TRBJ2-7, with D perhaps matching TRBD1 or TRBD2 (7 bases each). CDR3 length: 15 residues. Trimming shortened V by 10 bases and J by 0 bases, and 19 bases separated the two germline ends. The germline CDR1 and CDR2 sequences are ENHRY and SYGVKD. The CDR3 bases are TGTGCCAGCCAGGGGGGGAAGATTAGCTCCTACGAGCAGTACTTC. Its translation: CASQGGKISSYEQYF.

This clonotype was found a few times. V is TRBV6-1 and J is TRBJ1-5; D is uncertain. The germline V gene encodes CDR1 MNHNS and CDR2 SASEGT. V gave up 2 bases and J gave up 0 bases, with 11 bases separating them. This CDR3 comprises 16 residues. The CDR3 here is CASSELAYYSNQPQHF. CDR3 coding DNA: TGTGCCAGCAGTGAACTGGCCTACTATAGCAATCAGCCCCAGCATTTT.

CDR3 region: CASSYSGTLNSYEQYF. CDR3 nucleotides: TGTGCCAGCAGTTACTCCGGGACTCTGAACTCCTACGAGCAGTACTTC. The V call is TRBV6-2 or TRBV6-3, the J call TRBJ2-7, with TRBD2 as a possible D gene (6 bases). Germline lookup yields CDR1 MNHEY and CDR2 SVGEGT. Trimming left V 0 bases short and J 0 bases short, with 12 bases between. The CDR3 runs to 16 residues.

This clonotype was seen a handful of times. The rearrangement links TRBV6-1 to TRBJ1-6; 7 positions agree with TRBD1. Germline-derived CDR1 and CDR2 are MNHNS and SASEGT. CDR3 length: 15 amino acids. With V trimmed by 5 bases and J by 9 bases, 10 bases remained unmatched. In nucleotides, the CDR3 is TGTGCCAGCAGTCGAGGGGGCCCTTCGGGTTCACCCCTCCACTTT. This sequence encodes CASSRGGPSGSPLHF.

The table lists this clonotype with a count of one. J is TRBJ2-7 and V is TRBV6-2 or TRBV6-3; 9 positions match TRBD1. V was pared by 6 bases and J by 0 bases, with 9 bases of the junction left unmatched. This CDR3 spans 16 amino acids. The germline V gene encodes CDR1 MNHEY and CDR2 SVGEGT. The CDR3 DNA is TGTGCCAGCAGAAAAACAGGGGGCGGGAGCTCCTACGAGCAGTACTTC. It encodes CASRKTGGGSSYEQYF.

This chain connects TRBV24-1 to TRBJ2-5, with TRBD2 matching 8 bases. Germline V gene lookup returns CDR1 KGHDR and CDR2 SFDVKD. J was trimmed by 5 bases and V by 4 bases; bases with no gene match: 8. The CDR3 consists of 15 residues. CDR3 amino acids: CATSDPGGGGETQYF. In DNA form, the CDR3 reads TGTGCCACCAGTGACCCCGGGGGGGGAGGGGAGACCCAGTACTTC.

J is TRBJ2-3 and V is TRBV19, with 9 nucleotides matching TRBD1. The CDR3 has 14 amino acids. V lost 6 bases to trimming and J lost 1 base; unmatched junction nucleotides: 2. Germline lookup yields CDR1 LNHDA and CDR2 SQIVND (reference sequence). CDR3 region: CASRTGGGTDTQYF. CDR3 nucleotides: TGTGCCAGTAGAACAGGGGGCGGCACAGATACGCAGTATTTT.

This clonotype was detected only a few times. The V call is TRBV20-1, the J call TRBJ2-2; D is unclear. Germline V lookup: CDR1 DFQATT, CDR2 SNEGSKA (reference sequence). Trimming removed 1 base at V and 0 bases at J, with 3 bases between. The CDR3 totals 13 residues. The CDR3 DNA follows: TGCAGTGCTAGAGTCCCGAACACCGGGGAGCTGTTTTTT. This codes for CSARVPNTGELFF.

The chain has TRBV19 and TRBJ1-1; possibly TRBD1 for D (6 bases). The germline CDR1 and CDR2 sequences are LNHDA and SQIVND (reference sequence). Trimming took 5 bases from V and 3 from J, leaving 13 bases between them. The CDR3 consists of 14 residues. The CDR3 protein is CASSVRGLDTEAFF. CDR3 coding DNA: TGTGCCAGTAGTGTAAGGGGGTTGGACACTGAAGCTTTCTTT.

This clonotype showed up just a few times. The V and J genes are TRBV20-1 and TRBJ2-1; D possibly corresponds to TRBD1 (6 bases). Germline assignment: CDR1 DFQATT and CDR2 SNEGSKA (reference sequence). The CDR3 has 15 residues. V was clipped by 0 bases and J by 3 bases, with 12 bases between them. This CDR3 is CSARDRGSIYNEQFF. For the CDR3, the DNA is TGCAGTGCTAGAGATAGGGGGAGTATCTACAATGAGCAGTTCTTC.

The chain couples TRBV28 to TRBJ2-7; D may be TRBD2 (6 bases). Germline V gene data show CDR1 as MDHEN and CDR2 as SYDVKM. The CDR3 totals 14 residues. V shed 5 bases and J shed 2 bases, with 13 bases lying between them. The CDR3 bases are TGTGCCAGCAGTATCACTAGCTCTCCCTACGAGCAGTACTTC. This translates into CASSITSSPYEQYF.

The gene calls are TRBV5-4 and TRBJ2-5; 10 nucleotides align to TRBD1. The germline V gene encodes CDR1 SGHNT and CDR2 YYREEE (reference sequence). The CDR3 spans 15 residues. V was pared by 0 bases and J by 5 bases, with 4 bases of the junction left unmatched. The CDR3 nucleotides read TGTGCCAGCAGCTTGGTGACAGGGGGCTTGGAGACCCAGTACTTC. Residues: CASSLVTGGLETQYF.

The V call is TRBV5-4, the J call TRBJ2-2, with 8 bases aligning to TRBD2. Germline-derived CDR1 and CDR2 are SGHNT and YYREEE (reference sequence). The CDR3 totals 15 residues. Trimming took 3 bases from V and 4 from J; bases not matched to a gene: 5. CDR3: CASSSLAGPTGELFF. In DNA, the CDR3 is TGTGCCAGCAGCTCCTTAGCGGGACCCACCGGGGAGCTGTTTTTT.

The genes are TRBV6-5 and TRBJ2-7; maybe TRBD2 (5 bases). The CDR3 totals 13 residues. Trimming removed 2 bases at V and 4 bases at J, with 9 bases between. Germline V gives CDR1 MNHEY, CDR2 SVGAGI. The CDR3 DNA follows: TGTGCCAGCAGTTACGCTAGAGGGTACGAGCAGTACTTC. Translation: CASSYARGYEQYF.

The V call is TRBV2, the J call TRBJ1-2; TRBD1 aligns across 8 bases. The CDR3 is 15 amino acids. Germline trimming cut 3 bases from V and 5 bases from J; bases unmatched to any gene: 8. Germline CDR1 SNHLY, CDR2 FYNNEI. The CDR3 region has the DNA TGTGCCAGCAGTGATCTGGCAGGGGGCCGATATGGCTACACCTTC. Its protein product is CASSDLAGGRYGYTF.

The V and J genes are TRBV6-2 or TRBV6-3 and TRBJ2-4; tentatively, D is TRBD1 (6 bases). Per germline, CDR1 MNHEY and CDR2 SVGEGT. The V end lost 6 bases, the J end lost 1 base, and 13 bases lay between the germline ends. This CDR3 spans 15 amino acids. The CDR3 sequence is CASRKQGRAKNIQYF. CDR3 bases: TGTGCCAGCAGAAAACAGGGAAGGGCCAAAAACATTCAGTACTTC.

The rearrangement links TRBV7-9 to TRBJ2-3; D may be TRBD1 (6 bases). From germline, CDR1 is SEHNR and CDR2 FQNEAQ (reference sequence). The CDR3 has 14 amino acids. Trimming took 5 bases from V and 2 from J, leaving 11 bases between them. The CDR3 loop reads CASSVQGYTDTQYF. The CDR3 DNA follows: TGTGCCAGCAGCGTACAGGGTTACACAGATACGCAGTATTTT.

The chain couples TRBV5-6 to TRBJ1-1, with D maybe TRBD1 (6 bases). The germline CDR1 and CDR2 sequences are SGHDT and YYEEEE. V lost 4 bases to trimming and J lost 7 bases, with 17 bases between them. This CDR3 is 14 amino acids long. Here the CDR3 reads CASSVSGQLIEAFF. The CDR3 DNA reads as TGTGCCAGCAGCGTTTCGGGACAACTTATTGAAGCTTTCTTT. The entire variable domain, with the rest obtained from reference TRBV5-6 and TRBJ1-1, is as follows: DAGVTQSPTHLIKTRGQQVTLRCSPKSGHDTVSWYQQALGQGPQFIFQYYEEEERQRGNFPDRFSGHQFPNYSSELNVNALLLGDSALYLCASSVSGQLIEAFFGQGTRLTVV.

CDR3 nucleotide sequence: TGCAGTGCGGAACACAGGGGAAGAGGGACAGATACGCAGTATTTT. It encodes CSAEHRGRGTDTQYF. V and J are TRBV20-1 and TRBJ2-3, with 7 bases that match TRBD1. The CDR3 length is 15 residues. Losses at the gene ends were 6 bases for V and 3 bases for J; bases not matched to a gene: 12. From germline, CDR1 is DFQATT and CDR2 SNEGSKA (reference sequence).

This chain connects TRBV6-1 to TRBJ2-5, with TRBD1 as a possible D gene (5 bases). V was cut by 7 bases and J by 2 bases, with 8 bases left in between. CDR1 and CDR2 (germline): MNHNS, SASEGT. The CDR3 has 12 residues. This chain's CDR3 is CASMDTQETQYF. The DNA of the CDR3 is TGTGCCAGCATGGACACTCAAGAGACCCAGTACTTC.

The J gene is TRBJ1-6, the V gene TRBV7-2; D possibly corresponds to TRBD1 (6 bases). V was pared by 2 bases and J by 8 bases, with 10 bases between. CDR1 is SGHTA and CDR2 is FQGNSA in the germline V gene. The CDR3 totals 14 residues. This CDR3 reads CASSLNRVYSPLHF. The CDR3 DNA reads as TGTGCCAGCAGCTTAAACAGGGTATATTCACCCCTCCACTTT.

The chain uses TRBV2 and TRBJ2-3; D not resolved. Trimming took off 7 bases at V and 1 base at J, with 9 bases between the two ends. The CDR3 totals 13 residues. The V gene's germline CDR1 is SNHLY and CDR2 FYNNEI. CDR3 amino acids: CASTAPGTDTQYF. In nucleotides, the CDR3 is TGTGCCAGCACGGCCCCTGGCACAGATACGCAGTATTTT.

This rearrangement joins TRBV6-1 to TRBJ2-2, with unresolved D. V lost 7 bases and J 0 bases, leaving 9 bases between the germline ends. Per germline, CDR1 MNHNS and CDR2 SASEGT. The CDR3 has 14 amino acids. This CDR3 reads CASTRTANTGELFF. The CDR3 DNA reads TGTGCCAGCACACGGACCGCGAACACCGGGGAGCTGTTTTTT.

The chain combines TRBV12-3 or TRBV12-4 with TRBJ2-3; 12 nucleotides agree with TRBD2. The CDR3 has 13 amino acids. Trimming cost V 8 bases and J 4 bases; bases outside gene matches: 1. The DNA of the CDR3 is TGTGCCAGCCGACTAGCGGGAGCAGATACGCAGTATTTT. Translation gives CASRLAGADTQYF.

V gene TRBV27 combines with J gene TRBJ2-1; 8 nucleotides line up with TRBD1. The CDR3 length is 14 residues. V dropped 8 bases and J dropped 5; count of bases not matched to a gene: 8. Germline V gene lookup returns CDR1 MNHEY and CDR2 SMNVEV (reference sequence). CDR3 DNA: TGTGCCAGCTCACGGCAGGGGGCCAACAATGAGCAGTTCTTC. Protein product: CASSRQGANNEQFF.

The chain recombines TRBV28 with TRBJ2-2; no clear D. Deletions cut 5 bases from V and 0 bases from J, with 10 bases between. The CDR3 totals 15 residues. Germline CDR1 MDHEN, CDR2 SYDVKM. The CDR3 nucleotides read TGTGCCAGCAGTCCTGGTCGTACGAACACCGGGGAGCTGTTTTTT. Translated, it gives CASSPGRTNTGELFF.

The J gene is TRBJ2-7, the V gene TRBV6-5; tentative D call: TRBD2 (6 bases). Germline V CDR1 and CDR2: MNHEY, SVGAGI. The ends were cut back, 3 bases at V and 4 bases at J, with 22 bases in the middle. The CDR3 has 17 amino acids. For the CDR3, the DNA is TGTGCCAGCAGTTATCTTCGTGGTGGCGGGACGAATTACGAGCAGTACTTC. Protein sequence: CASSYLRGGGTNYEQYF.

The chain employs TRBV20-1 and TRBJ1-6; 11 nucleotides match TRBD1. Trimming took 5 bases from V and 12 from J; bases not matched to a gene: 9. Per germline, CDR1 DFQATT and CDR2 SNEGSKA (reference sequence). The CDR3 is made up of 14 amino acids. CDR3 in DNA: TGCAGTGCTCGATCGGGACAGGGGGGAGGACCCCTCCACTTT. Its protein is CSARSGQGGGPLHF.

The chain couples TRBV6-2 or TRBV6-3 to TRBJ2-4; TRBD2 matches 8 bases. The germline V gene has CDR1 MNHEY and CDR2 SVGEGT. The CDR3 loop spans 14 amino acids. The V gene end was trimmed by 5 bases and the J gene end by 12 bases; junction bases not matched to a gene: 12. The CDR3, as DNA: TGTGCCAGCAGTGACGGGGGGGGTAGTCGGTATCAGTACTTC. It translates to CASSDGGGSRYQYF.

CDR3 bases: TGTGCCAGCAGCAAAAGCGGGAGCTCGGATACGCAGTATTTT. Protein sequence: CASSKSGSSDTQYF. The chain joins TRBV5-8 to TRBJ2-3; TRBD2 matches 8 bases. Losses at the gene ends were 4 bases for V and 6 bases for J; bases not matched to a gene: 7. This CDR3 contains 14 residues. Germline V gene data show CDR1 as SGHTS and CDR2 as YDEGEE.